These 3 T cell receptor beta chains originate from one sample sequenced in a study of CD8+ T cells in alopecia areata. Treatment given: oral pan-JAK inhibitor, 5-10 mg twice daily. In each case, RNA was isolated and then reverse transcribed into cDNA as the sequencing template. Generated by immunoSEQ multiplex PCR, the TCRdb table keeps only in-frame clones and is missing some. The table lists more than 100,000 clones, around 86% of them singletons. Material: CD8+ T cells sorted from blood, obtained between weeks 30 and 35, from a patient treated with tofacitinib. The receptors here all came from a human donor with alopecia areata.

The V gene is TRBV2, the J gene TRBJ2-3; D is unresolved. The germline V gene has CDR1 SNHLY and CDR2 FYNNEI. This CDR3 has 11 residues. Trimming took 6 bases from V and 2 from J, leaving 3 bases between them. In DNA form, the CDR3 reads TGTGCCAGCAGCATCACAGATACGCAGTATTTT. The encoded protein is CASSITDTQYF.

The V gene is TRBV27, the J gene TRBJ2-7; D unclear. This CDR3 contains 12 residues. Looked up from germline, CDR1 is MNHEY and CDR2 is SMNVEV (reference sequence). The ends were cut back, 5 bases at V and 7 bases at J, with 12 bases in the middle. In nucleotides, the CDR3 is TGTGCCAGCAGTCCTTCGTGGAGTGAGCAGTACTTC. Protein: CASSPSWSEQYF.

This chain connects TRBV7-3 to TRBJ2-3; the match to TRBD2 covers 9 bases. This CDR3 has 15 residues. With 5 bases clipped from V and 2 bases from J, the junction kept 5 bases outside the gene matches. Germline V gene data show CDR1 as SGHTA and CDR2 as FQGTGA. The CDR3 coding sequence is TGTGCCAGCAGCCCAGGGACTAGCTCCACAGATACGCAGTATTTT. Amino acid sequence: CASSPGTSSTDTQYF.